This entry lists 9 T cell receptor beta chains sequenced from one sample in a study of CD8 T cells in Susac syndrome. About 0.5 to 1 ug RNA was reverse transcribed with random hexamers. TCRdb re-called the immunoSEQ multiplex PCR reads through MiXCR, storing one row per CDR3 protein. The sample gives roughly 200,000 distinct CDR3 sequences, 91% of which show up once; 0.087% is in the top ten. The source material was CD4+ T cells from PBMCs. Every receptor here comes from a human donor with Susac syndrome.

J is TRBJ1-2 and V is TRBV28; no clear D gene. In germline, CDR1 is MDHEN, CDR2 SYDVKM. The CDR3 sequence is 12 residues long. V lost 5 bases to trimming and J lost 4 bases, with 8 bases between them. The CDR3 region is CASSPSVYGYTF. In DNA form, the CDR3 reads TGTGCCAGCAGTCCATCAGTCTATGGCTACACCTTC.

The DNA for the CDR3 is TGTGCCAGCAGCCAAGGGACGAACACCGGGGAGCTGTTTTTT. Protein: CASSQGTNTGELFF. The chain employs TRBV3-1 and TRBJ2-2; no firm D call. V shed 1 base and J shed 0 bases, with 3 bases lying between them. Germline loops: CDR1 LGHDT, CDR2 YNNKEL (reference sequence). CDR3 size: 14 residues.

V gene TRBV30 combines with J gene TRBJ1-2, with D uncertain. Germline CDR1 and CDR2: GTSNPN and SVGIG (reference sequence). V was cut by 0 bases and J by 4 bases, with 12 bases left in between. The CDR3 contains 14 residues. This CDR3 is CAWSVPPGIYGYTF. Written as DNA, the CDR3 is TGTGCCTGGAGTGTACCGCCAGGAATCTATGGCTACACCTTC.

The V call is TRBV20-1, the J call TRBJ1-4; 7 bases match TRBD1. The CDR3 has 13 amino acids. Per the germline V gene, CDR1 is DFQATT and CDR2 is SNEGSKA (reference sequence). Trimming removed 2 bases from V and 7 bases from J; junction bases left unmatched: 4. DNA for the CDR3: TGCAGTGCTAGATGGACAGGTACTGAAAAACTGTTTTTT. It is translated as CSARWTGTEKLFF.

The CDR3: CASSSGTGENQPQHF. The CDR3 DNA follows: TGTGCCAGCAGCTCAGGGACAGGGGAAAATCAGCCCCAGCATTTT. V gene TRBV5-8 combines with J gene TRBJ1-5; 10 bases are shared with TRBD1. Looked up from germline, CDR1 is SGHTS and CDR2 is YDEGEE. The CDR3 is made up of 15 amino acids. After removal of 3 bases from V and 4 bases from J, the junction contained 4 bases not matched to a gene.

The V call is TRBV19, the J call TRBJ2-5, with 12 bases matching TRBD2. CDR3 size: 15 residues. Germline V gives CDR1 LNHDA, CDR2 SQIVND (reference sequence). V lost 3 bases and J lost 4; bases outside the gene matches: 3. The CDR3: CASSMLAGGTETQYF. The CDR3 nucleotides read TGTGCCAGTAGTATGCTAGCGGGGGGGACAGAGACCCAGTACTTC.

The chain has TRBV20-1 and TRBJ2-5; 10 bases map to TRBD2. Germline values: CDR1 DFQATT, CDR2 SNEGSKA (reference sequence). The CDR3 consists of 15 residues. V lost 5 bases and J lost 4; bases outside the gene matches: 10. The CDR3 reads CSAEREGVARETQYF. The CDR3 coding sequence is TGCAGTGCTGAGCGGGAGGGCGTTGCGCGAGAGACCCAGTACTTC.

The chain uses TRBV30 and TRBJ2-4; the D is unclear. The CDR3 contains 15 residues. The V end was cut by 1 base, the J end by 3 bases, with 13 bases between. The germline gives CDR1 GTSNPN, CDR2 SVGIG (reference sequence). For the CDR3, the DNA is TGTGCCTGGAGTGCATCGACTGGTGGCAAAAACATTCAGTACTTC. Protein: CAWSASTGGKNIQYF.

This chain joins TRBV21-1 and TRBJ1-1; TRBD1 is taken as the D call from the table, unchecked against the DNA. TRBV21-1 is flagged as a pseudogene. This CDR3 contains 14 residues. The CDR3 nucleotides are TGTGCCAGCAGGTTACAGGGGGCCCACACTGAAGCTTTCTTT. Encoded protein: CASRLQGAHTEAFF.